The T cell receptor beta chain described here comes from a study of T cells after posttransplantation cyclophosphamide. Study-level results: Later blood repertoires were often dominated by clones from the donor CD8+ memory compartment.

Profiled with immunoSEQ multiplex PCR; TCRdb holds only in-frame clones, not every one. Of approximately 47,000 clones listed, roughly nine tenths were seen once; the top ten hold around 3.2%. Trimming left V 0 bases short and J 5 bases short, with 7 bases between. Germline CDR1 reads SQVTM; CDR2 reads ANQGSEA. CDR3 size: 12 residues. As regards this clone: Its target is not known.

This receptor was taken from a woman aged 50 to 60 in good health and a related stem cell transplant donor. This chain links TRBV29-1 with TRBJ2-5; tentative D call: TRBD2 (6 bases). Sample: PBMCs. The CDR3 region has the DNA TGCAGCGTTGAAGAGGGGGGTGAGACCCAGTACTTC. It translates to CSVEEGGETQYF.